The 21 T cell receptor beta chains below all came from one sample that was sequenced in a study of control samples from healthy donors and cancer patients. Assay: immunoSEQ multiplex PCR; the TCRdb copy retains only in-frame clones and omits some. The sample records approximately 100,000 clones, 80% to 90% being singletons. Sequenced: blood. Every receptor here comes from a man aged 25-40 years in good health.

The gene calls are TRBV10-1 and TRBJ1-4, with no clear D. Germline CDR1 and CDR2: WNHNN and SYGVQD (reference sequence). Trimming removed 3 bases at V and 7 bases at J, with 6 bases between. The CDR3 contains 12 residues. Here the CDR3 DNA reads TGCGCCAGCAGTGATAATAGTGAAAAACTGTTTTTT. Its protein is CASSDNSEKLFF.

The chain is built from TRBV12-5 and TRBJ1-5; D perhaps matches TRBD1 (6 bases). The germline V and J ends were trimmed by 5 bases and 4 bases, with 18 bases remaining between them. Looked up from germline, CDR1 is LGHNT and CDR2 is FRNRAP. CDR3 length: 16 residues. CDR3 sequence: CASGPRVAQGNQPQHF. The CDR3 DNA reads TGTGCTAGTGGTCCCCGCGTGGCCCAGGGGAATCAGCCCCAGCATTTT. Full variable domain (remainder filled in from reference TRBV12-5 and TRBJ1-5): DARVTQTPRHKVTEMGQEVTMRCQPILGHNTVFWYRQTMMQGLELLAYFRNRAPLDDSGMPKDRFSAEMPDATLATLKIQPSEPRDSAVYFCASGPRVAQGNQPQHFGDGTRLSIL.

The V gene is TRBV7-9, the J gene TRBJ1-1; D is uncertain. The germline V and J ends were trimmed by 4 bases and 4 bases, with 7 bases remaining between them. This CDR3 region has 12 residues. CDR1 SEHNR and CDR2 FQNEAQ come from the germline V gene (reference sequence). CDR3 sequence reads: CASSSRTTEAFF. The CDR3 DNA follows: TGTGCCAGCAGCTCCCGGACCACTGAAGCTTTCTTT.

This chain links TRBV15 with TRBJ1-2; TRBD1 is a possible D gene (6 bases). Germline V gene sequence: CDR1 LNHNV, CDR2 YYDKDF (reference sequence). The CDR3 spans 16 residues. Between the trimmed V and J ends, which lost 0 bases and 8 bases, there was a span of 19 bases. The CDR3 here is CATSREEGGRKGGYTF. DNA of the CDR3: TGTGCCACCAGCAGAGAGGAAGGGGGGCGGAAAGGCGGCTACACCTTC.

On this clone: An end of the junction differs from the germline gene, which may be a read error. The chain employs TRBV7-9 and TRBJ2-5; 10 bases fit TRBD2. The germline V gene has CDR1 SEHNR and CDR2 FQNEAQ (reference sequence). The CDR3 spans 15 residues. In nucleotides, the CDR3 is TGTGCCAGCAGTTTAGCGGGAGGTCGCCAAGAGACCCAGTACTTC. It translates to CASSLAGGRQETQYF.

This clone has just one count. The CDR3 here is CASSLRTGRAEAFF. CDR3 sequence (DNA): TGTGCCAGCTCACTACGGACAGGTCGCGCTGAAGCTTTCTTT. The gene calls are TRBV18 and TRBJ1-1, with 7 bases that match TRBD1. J lost 6 bases, V lost 4 bases, and 8 bases had no gene match. The V gene's germline CDR1 is KGHSH and CDR2 LQKENI. CDR3 length equals 14 residues.

This clone was observed once. V usage is TRBV29-1 and J usage is TRBJ2-7; D is ambiguous. Germline CDR1 SQVTM, CDR2 ANQGSEA. V lost 4 bases and J lost 3, with 10 bases in between. This CDR3 region has 12 residues. CDR3 residues: CSVGKAYYEQYF. As DNA, the CDR3 is TGCAGCGTTGGGAAAGCCTACTACGAGCAGTACTTC.

The rearrangement uses TRBV27 and TRBJ2-5, with TRBD2 matching 13 bases. Per germline, CDR1 MNHEY and CDR2 SMNVEV (reference sequence). The V and J ends lost 2 bases and 1 base, in that order; junction bases with no gene match: 7. The length of the CDR3 is 18 residues. This CDR3 is CASSLGALAGGSQETQYF. The CDR3 coding sequence is TGTGCCAGCAGTTTAGGGGCACTAGCGGGAGGGTCCCAAGAGACCCAGTACTTC.

This rearrangement joins TRBV5-1 to TRBJ2-6; 10 nucleotides align to TRBD2. The V and J ends lost 4 bases and 0 bases, in that order; junction bases with no gene match: 7. From germline, CDR1 is SGHRS and CDR2 YFSETQ. There are 18 residues in the CDR3. This CDR3 reads CASSLRLAGSSGANVLTF. The CDR3 region has the DNA TGCGCCAGCAGCCTAAGACTAGCGGGTAGCTCTGGGGCCAACGTCCTGACTTTC.

V usage is TRBV19 and J usage is TRBJ2-7; no reliable D call. In germline, CDR1 is LNHDA, CDR2 SQIVND (reference sequence). This CDR3 has 14 amino acids. The V and J ends lost 2 bases and 2 bases respectively, with 10 bases between them. The CDR3 here is CASSISSTTYEQYF. In DNA form, the CDR3 reads TGTGCCAGTAGTATATCAAGCACAACCTACGAGCAGTACTTC.

This clone has a single count. The chain is built from TRBV7-9 and TRBJ2-1; 8 positions match TRBD2. Unmatched junction bases numbered 8, after V lost 5 bases and J lost 5 bases. The germline V gene has CDR1 SEHNR and CDR2 FQNEAQ (reference sequence). The CDR3 spans 15 residues. CDR3 nucleotides: TGTGCCAGCAGCATAACTAGCGGAGCAGACAATGAGCAGTTCTTC. Its protein product is CASSITSGADNEQFF.

The chain couples TRBV5-6 to TRBJ2-3; D remains unclear. Germline V gene data show CDR1 as SGHDT and CDR2 as YYEEEE. Trimming pared 3 bases from V and 4 bases from J, leaving 9 bases between. The CDR3 loop spans 13 amino acids. CDR3 nucleotide sequence: TGTGCCAGCAGCTCCCTGGCGTCAGATACGCAGTATTTT. This translates into CASSSLASDTQYF.

This clone was seen once. The chain has TRBV7-9 and TRBJ2-2, with TRBD1 matching over 8 bases. The CDR3 runs 17 residues. The germline V gene has CDR1 SEHNR and CDR2 FQNEAQ (reference sequence). Trimming removed 4 bases from V and 0 bases from J; junction bases left unmatched: 7. CDR3 sequence: CASSSGGLFANTGELFF. For the CDR3, the DNA is TGTGCCAGCAGCTCAGGGGGCCTGTTCGCGAACACCGGGGAGCTGTTTTTT.

The V call is TRBV24-1, the J call TRBJ2-6; D gene unclear. V lost 5 bases and J 1 base, leaving 14 bases between the germline ends. Germline V gene sequence: CDR1 KGHDR, CDR2 SFDVKD. This CDR3 comprises 17 residues. The CDR3 region is CATSATRFRSGANVLTF. In DNA form, the CDR3 reads TGTGCCACCAGTGCGACACGTTTCAGATCTGGGGCCAACGTCCTGACTTTC.

This sequence joins TRBV12-3 or TRBV12-4 and TRBJ1-1; D uncertain. Between the trimmed V and J ends, which lost 5 bases and 4 bases, there was a span of 11 bases. The CDR3 length is 13 residues. CDR3 region: CASSVYKTTEAFF. The DNA for the CDR3 is TGTGCCAGCAGTGTTTACAAGACCACTGAAGCTTTCTTT.

The DNA of the CDR3 is TGTGCCAGCAGCCAAGGGGGACTAGCGGGCGACCACTCCTACGAGCAGTACTTC. It is translated as CASSQGGLAGDHSYEQYF. The gene calls are TRBV3-1 (or the pseudogene TRBV3-2) and TRBJ2-7, with 12 bases aligning to TRBD2. Germline V lookup: CDR1 LGHDT, CDR2 YNNKEL (reference sequence). J gave up 0 bases and V 1 base, and 7 bases lay outside the gene matches. The CDR3 runs 18 residues.

The V call is TRBV6-5, the J call TRBJ1-1; 8 bases align to TRBD1. Trimming cost V 7 bases and J 0 bases; bases outside gene matches: 4. The CDR3 has 14 amino acids. Germline values: CDR1 MNHEY, CDR2 SVGAGI. The CDR3 loop is CASTQTGVNTEAFF. The CDR3 bases are TGTGCCAGCACCCAGACAGGGGTGAACACTGAAGCTTTCTTT.

This clone has more than one count but fewer than ten. Relative to the germline gene, one junction end is altered; a read error may explain this. The rearrangement uses TRBV6-2 or TRBV6-3 and TRBJ2-7; D remains ambiguous. The length of the CDR3 is 14 residues. Germline CDR1 is MNHEY and CDR2 is SVGEGT. This CDR3 reads CASSSGSQPYQQYF. The CDR3 DNA sequence: TGTGCCAGCAGTTCAGGCTCTCAACCCTACCAGCAGTACTTC.

This chain links TRBV3-1 (or the pseudogene TRBV3-2) with TRBJ1-2, with 7 positions matching TRBD1. Germline V gene sequence: CDR1 LGHDT, CDR2 YNNKEL (reference sequence). This CDR3 has 16 amino acids. J was trimmed by 2 bases and V by 2 bases; bases with no gene match: 8. The CDR3 reads CASSQYTGVQNYGYTF. CDR3 coding DNA: TGTGCCAGCAGCCAATACACAGGGGTACAAAACTATGGCTACACCTTC.

This clone occurred once. The V gene is TRBV19, the J gene TRBJ1-2; D might be TRBD1 (5 bases). The V gene lost 1 base and the J gene lost 1 base, with 10 bases spanning the gap. Germline values: CDR1 LNHDA, CDR2 SQIVND (reference sequence). The CDR3 has 15 amino acids. The CDR3 DNA is TGTGCCAGTAGTATAGTCCCAGACAGTAACTATGGCTACACCTTC. As protein: CASSIVPDSNYGYTF.

In DNA form, the CDR3 reads TGTGCCAGCAGCCCCCCGGGGGGTCAGCCCCAGCATTTT. Protein product: CASSPPGGQPQHF. The rearrangement uses TRBV5-6 and TRBJ1-5; D possibly corresponds to TRBD1 (5 bases). Germline V CDR1 and CDR2: SGHDT, YYEEEE. The CDR3 contains 13 residues. The germline V and J ends were trimmed by 4 bases and 6 bases, with 11 bases remaining between them. Full variable domain (outside the CDR3, taken from reference TRBV5-6 and TRBJ1-5): DAGVTQSPTHLIKTRGQQVTLRCSPKSGHDTVSWYQQALGQGPQFIFQYYEEEERQRGNFPDRFSGHQFPNYSSELNVNALLLGDSALYLCASSPPGGQPQHFGDGTRLSIL.